The T cell receptor beta chain described here comes from a study of shared clonotypes between healthy human individuals. Assay used: immunoSEQ multiplex PCR; TCRdb lists only in-frame clones, some missing. This sample has about 2.1 million clones, with around 95% found just once. Naive CD8 cells were CD45RO-negative, positively selected for CCR7, excluding terminally differentiated effector memory CD45RA+ cells. V trimming: 3 bases; J trimming: 0 bases; junction bases outside the gene matches: 5. The CDR3 is made up of 16 amino acids. Germline V gene sequence: CDR1 KGHSH, CDR2 LQKENI. The material sequenced was naive CD8+ T cells from PBMCs. This chain uses TRBV18 with TRBJ2-7; 10 nucleotides align to TRBD2. The receptor's source is a man in his late teens or twenties in good health. Some clones in this sample may be carry-over from other donors' samples. The CDR3 DNA reads as TGTGCCAGCTCACCGCTAGCGGGAGAGAGCTCCTACGAGCAGTACTTC. Translating gives CASSPLAGESSYEQYF.